The present TCR beta chain was sequenced within a study of control samples from healthy donors and cancer patients (dated by TCRdb to 2018 to 2021). This clone was counted once. Which antigen it targets is not known. Per-nucleotide qualities are absent, and no much larger clonotype sits a single base away. V loses 6 bases, J loses 6 bases, and the germline ends lie 17 bases apart. Inclusive of the bounding cysteine and phenylalanine, the CDR3 is 14 residues long. Only the CDR3 region is kept as DNA, spanning 42 bases read in frame from base 1. The germline V gene sets CDR1 to MNHEY and CDR2 to SVGAGI. Library preparation used the immunoSEQ multiplex PCR assay. TCRdb carries this immuneACCESS record with in-frame sequences only. Its versions omit some clonotypes, under half of them owing to an unresolved V gene in the studies checked, with the rest unexplained. For this sample there are about 130,000 clones; approximately 90% appear just once. Of the sample, about 2.5% falls within the top ten clones.

The specimen sequenced was blood. The sequence joins TRBV6-5 to TRBJ2-5; tentative D gene TRBD2, with 7 bases matching. The clonotype originates from a man in his forties or fifties in good health. CDR3 reads: CASRLQRGGQTQYF. The DNA reads TGTGCCAGCAGACTTCAAAGGGGGGGCCAGACCCAGTACTTC.